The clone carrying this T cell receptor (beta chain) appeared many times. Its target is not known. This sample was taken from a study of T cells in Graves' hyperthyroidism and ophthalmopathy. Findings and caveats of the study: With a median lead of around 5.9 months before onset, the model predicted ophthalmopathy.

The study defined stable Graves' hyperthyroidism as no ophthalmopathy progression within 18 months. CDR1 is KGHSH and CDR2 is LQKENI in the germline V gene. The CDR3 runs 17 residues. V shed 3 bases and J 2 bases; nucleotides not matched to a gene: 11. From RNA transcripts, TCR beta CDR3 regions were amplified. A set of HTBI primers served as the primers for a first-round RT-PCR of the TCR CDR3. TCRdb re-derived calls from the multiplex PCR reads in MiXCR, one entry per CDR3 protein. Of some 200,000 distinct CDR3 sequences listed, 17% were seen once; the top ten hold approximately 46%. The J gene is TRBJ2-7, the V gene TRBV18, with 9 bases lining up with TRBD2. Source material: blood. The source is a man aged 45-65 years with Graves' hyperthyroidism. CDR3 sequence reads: CASSPGPGSSGTYEQYF. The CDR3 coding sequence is TGTGCCAGCTCACCCGGGCCAGGCTCTAGCGGGACCTACGAGCAGTACTTC.